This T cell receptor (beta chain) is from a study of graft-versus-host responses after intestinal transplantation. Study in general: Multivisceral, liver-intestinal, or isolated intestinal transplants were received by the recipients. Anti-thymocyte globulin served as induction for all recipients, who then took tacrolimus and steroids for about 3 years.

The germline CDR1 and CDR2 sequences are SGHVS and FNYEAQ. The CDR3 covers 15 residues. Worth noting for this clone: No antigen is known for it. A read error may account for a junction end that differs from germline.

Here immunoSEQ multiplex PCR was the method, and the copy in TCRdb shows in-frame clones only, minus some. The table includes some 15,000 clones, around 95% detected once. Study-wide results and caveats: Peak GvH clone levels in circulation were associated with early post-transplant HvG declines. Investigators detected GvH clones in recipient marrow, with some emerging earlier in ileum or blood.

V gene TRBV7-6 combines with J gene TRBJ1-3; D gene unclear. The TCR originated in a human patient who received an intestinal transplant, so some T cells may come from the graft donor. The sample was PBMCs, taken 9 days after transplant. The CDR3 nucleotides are TGTGCCAGCAGCATAGCACTGAACTCTGGAAACACCATATATTTT. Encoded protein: CASSIALNSGNTIYF.